These 32 T cell receptor beta chains were sequenced from one sample in a study of shared clonotypes between healthy human individuals. Sequencing used immunoSEQ multiplex PCR; TCRdb keeps in-frame clones, though not all of them. The sample includes more than 900,000 clones, 75% to 80% of them seen just once. The sample was memory CD4+ T cells from PBMCs. The subset here: CD45RA-negative fraction. These TCRs come from a man younger than 30 in good health. Some clones in this sample may be carry-over from other donors' samples.

This clone was observed once. The chain is built from TRBV15 and TRBJ2-7; TRBD2 might be the D (5 bases). CDR3 length: 16 residues. V was clipped by 1 base and J by 0 bases, with 13 bases between them. CDR1 and CDR2 (germline): LNHNV, YYDKDF (reference sequence). CDR3: CATSRARAANSYEQYF. The CDR3 nucleotides read TGTGCCACCAGCAGAGCCCGAGCGGCCAACTCCTACGAGCAGTACTTC.

Worth noting for this clone: The same CDR3 can be traced to other DNA sequences in this sample. The chain uses TRBV7-8 and TRBJ1-3, with no clear D. The length of the CDR3 is 12 residues. The germline V gene has CDR1 SGHVS and CDR2 FQNEAQ. The germline V and J ends were trimmed by 0 bases and 3 bases, with 0 bases remaining between them. The CDR3 DNA follows: TGTGCCAGCAGCTTAGCTGGAAACACCATATATTTT. This gives the protein CASSLAGNTIYF.

The gene calls are TRBV5-4 and TRBJ2-5, with TRBD2 identical over 7 bases. Germline loops: CDR1 SGHNT, CDR2 YYREEE (reference sequence). The J segment lost 3 bases and the V segment lost 4 bases, leaving 9 bases of the junction unmatched. There are 15 residues in the CDR3. The CDR3 is CASSLGGSSKETQYF. CDR3 DNA sequence: TGTGCCAGCAGCCTGGGGGGGAGCAGCAAAGAGACCCAGTACTTC.

The V gene is TRBV27, the J gene TRBJ2-1; D is uncertain. Deletions cut 4 bases from V and 2 bases from J, with 12 bases between. CDR3 size: 15 residues. CDR1 is MNHEY and CDR2 is SMNVEV in the germline V gene (reference sequence). CDR3: CASSSLRITYNEQFF. CDR3 nucleotide sequence: TGTGCCAGCAGTTCTCTCCGGATCACCTACAATGAGCAGTTCTTC.

The J gene is TRBJ1-1, the V gene TRBV2; 7 bases fit TRBD1. The CDR3 is made up of 13 amino acids. From germline, CDR1 is SNHLY and CDR2 FYNNEI. Trimming cost V 9 bases and J 5 bases; bases outside gene matches: 9. Here the CDR3 DNA reads TGTGCCAGGAGCCAGGGGGAATCAACTGAAGCTTTCTTT. Its protein product is CARSQGESTEAFF.

The V gene is TRBV19, the J gene TRBJ1-5; 7 bases are a match to TRBD1. Germline V gene data show CDR1 as LNHDA and CDR2 as SQIVND (reference sequence). The CDR3 has 15 amino acids. The V segment lost 5 bases and the J segment 1 base; nucleotides outside the gene matches: 5. The CDR3 reads CASSPGQRSNQPQHF. The DNA of the CDR3 is TGTGCCAGTAGTCCGGGACAGAGGAGCAATCAGCCCCAGCATTTT.

The gene calls are TRBV5-1 and TRBJ2-7, with D possibly matching TRBD1 (7 bases). The CDR3 spans 14 residues. Trimming stripped 0 bases from V and 2 bases from J, with 9 bases between. The germline V gene encodes CDR1 SGHRS and CDR2 YFSETQ. CDR3 sequence (DNA): TGCGCCAGCAGCTTGGGCGGGACAGCCTACGAGCAGTACTTC. Protein product: CASSLGGTAYEQYF.

V usage is TRBV11-3 and J usage is TRBJ2-4; 8 bases line up with TRBD1. Per germline, CDR1 SGHNT and CDR2 YENEEA. The junction had 6 bases not matched to a gene; V was cut back by 4 bases and J by 7 bases. CDR3 length equals 14 residues. CDR3 in amino acids: CASSWTGQDNIQYF. The CDR3 nucleotides read TGTGCCAGCAGCTGGACGGGACAGGACAACATTCAGTACTTC.

V is TRBV6-5 and J is TRBJ2-7, with D tentatively TRBD1 or TRBD2 (5 bases each). Germline V CDR1 and CDR2: MNHEY, SVGAGI. CDR3 length: 13 residues. V was trimmed by 5 bases and J by 0 bases, leaving 8 bases between them. CDR3 nucleotides: TGTGCCAGCAGTCCCGGGGCCTCCTACGAGCAGTACTTC. It specifies CASSPGASYEQYF.

V gene TRBV28 combines with J gene TRBJ1-4; possibly TRBD1 for D (5 bases). CDR1 and CDR2 from the germline V gene are MDHEN and SYDVKM. This CDR3 has 18 residues. V dropped 4 bases and J dropped 0 bases, with 18 bases sitting between them. Here the CDR3 reads CASSSGLRAGPTNEKLFF. The CDR3 DNA follows: TGTGCCAGCAGTTCGGGGCTAAGGGCGGGACCAACTAATGAAAAACTGTTTTTT.

The rearrangement links TRBV7-2 to TRBJ1-2; 10 bases align to TRBD1. The germline gives CDR1 SGHTA, CDR2 FQGNSA. This CDR3 has 14 residues. V trimming: 3 bases; J trimming: 3 bases; junction bases outside the gene matches: 1. The DNA for the CDR3 is TGTGCCAGCAGCTTGACAGGGGGCCACTATGGCTACACCTTC. Protein product: CASSLTGGHYGYTF.

V gene TRBV7-2 combines with J gene TRBJ1-2; D gene ambiguous. Trimming cost V 1 base and J 4 bases, with 13 bases left between them. This CDR3 region has 15 residues. The germline gives CDR1 SGHTA, CDR2 FQGNSA. The CDR3 DNA follows: TGTGCCAGCAGCTTAGATCGCCGGCGGAGCTATGGCTACACCTTC. The encoded protein is CASSLDRRRSYGYTF.

The chain joins TRBV5-1 to TRBJ2-7; D is tentatively TRBD1 or TRBD2 (5 bases each). CDR1 is SGHRS, CDR2 YFSETQ, per germline. The CDR3 is made up of 15 amino acids. The V and J ends lost 0 bases and 2 bases respectively, with 12 bases between them. The CDR3 sequence is CASSLGGTVAYEQYF. CDR3 bases: TGCGCCAGCAGCTTGGGTGGGACGGTTGCCTACGAGCAGTACTTC. Full variable domain (missing parts from reference TRBV5-1 and TRBJ2-7): KAGVTQTPRYLIKTRGQQVTLSCSPISGHRSVSWYQQTPGQGLQFLFEYFSETQRNKGNFPGRFSGRQFSNSRSEMNVSTLELGDSALYLCASSLGGTVAYEQYFGPGTRLTVT.

This rearrangement joins TRBV5-8 to TRBJ2-4, with TRBD2 as a possible D gene (6 bases). The CDR3 is 15 residues long. CDR1 and CDR2 (germline): SGHTS, YDEGEE. V was shortened by 6 bases and J by 0 bases, with 13 bases between the two germline ends. The CDR3 is CASIRGRLAKNIQYF. DNA for the CDR3: TGTGCCAGCATTCGGGGGAGACTAGCCAAAAACATTCAGTACTTC.

The CDR3 is CASIPGLAKGAYEQYF. DNA of the CDR3: TGTGCCAGCATTCCGGGACTAGCGAAAGGGGCGTACGAGCAGTACTTC. The chain couples TRBV28 to TRBJ2-7; TRBD2 aligns across 10 bases. This CDR3 comprises 16 residues. CDR1 MDHEN and CDR2 SYDVKM come from the germline V gene. Losses at the gene ends were 7 bases for V and 4 bases for J; bases not matched to a gene: 13.

This chain joins TRBV5-6 and TRBJ2-3; D unclear. V lost 4 bases, J lost 1 base, and 10 bases lay in between. The germline gives CDR1 SGHDT, CDR2 YYEEEE. This CDR3 has 14 amino acids. CDR3 residues: CASSPGPRTDTQYF. The CDR3 bases are TGTGCCAGCAGCCCAGGTCCCCGCACAGATACGCAGTATTTT.

The J gene is TRBJ1-1, the V gene TRBV7-9; no firm D call. V lost 2 bases, J lost 6 bases, and 13 bases lay in between. The germline V gene has CDR1 SEHNR and CDR2 FQNEAQ (reference sequence). The CDR3 covers 14 residues. Here the CDR3 DNA reads TGTGCCAGCAGCTTAATGTCAGATTCCGCTGAAGCTTTCTTT. The encoded protein is CASSLMSDSAEAFF.

The chain joins TRBV11-2 to TRBJ2-2; D gene uncertain. V was cut by 3 bases and J by 1 base, with 9 bases left in between. This CDR3 contains 15 residues. Germline assignment: CDR1 SGHAT and CDR2 FQNNGV. The CDR3 here is CASSFLPKNTGELFF. The CDR3 DNA follows: TGTGCCAGCAGCTTCTTGCCCAAGAACACCGGGGAGCTGTTTTTT.

The rearrangement uses TRBV4-1 and TRBJ2-3; TRBD2 aligns across 12 bases. Per germline, CDR1 MGHRA and CDR2 YSYEKL. This CDR3 spans 15 amino acids. With V trimmed by 1 base and J by 4 bases, 0 bases remained unmatched. CDR3 coding DNA: TGCGCCAGCAGCCAAGGACTAGCGGGAGCAGATACGCAGTATTTT. This gives the protein CASSQGLAGADTQYF.

The chain is built from TRBV4-2 and TRBJ2-3; tentative D call: TRBD2 (5 bases). V lost 0 bases to trimming and J lost 4 bases, with 14 bases between them. CDR3 size: 16 residues. Germline V gene data show CDR1 as LGHNA and CDR2 as YNFKEQ. For the CDR3, the DNA is TGTGCCAGCAGCCAAGATAGTACGGGATTAGCAGATACGCAGTATTTT. It yields the protein CASSQDSTGLADTQYF.

V usage is TRBV7-8 and J usage is TRBJ1-2; D ambiguous. V lost 5 bases and J lost 7, with 20 bases in between. The CDR3 runs to 15 residues. CDR1 is SGHVS, CDR2 FQNEAQ, per germline. The CDR3 bases are TGTGCCAGCAGCCGTACCGGCGGACGGGAGGGTGGCTACACCTTC. Encoded protein: CASSRTGGREGGYTF.

This chain uses TRBV19 with TRBJ2-2; 7 bases fit TRBD2. The CDR3 has 14 residues. J gave up 6 bases and V 6 bases, and 7 bases lay outside the gene matches. Germline CDR1 is LNHDA and CDR2 is SQIVND (reference sequence). CDR3 DNA: TGTGCCAGTAGGCTGTTGGGGGGGGCCGGGGAGCTGTTTTTT. It specifies CASRLLGGAGELFF.

The rearrangement joins TRBV7-3 to TRBJ2-1, with 9 bases aligning to TRBD1. V shed 0 bases, J shed 5 bases, and the junction held 8 bases outside the gene matches. In germline, CDR1 is SGHTA, CDR2 FQGTGA. The CDR3 has 17 amino acids. CDR3 loop: CASSLTLGQGINNEQFF. The CDR3 DNA reads as TGTGCCAGCAGCTTAACGCTAGGACAGGGGATTAACAATGAGCAGTTCTTC. Full variable domain (missing parts from reference TRBV7-3 and TRBJ2-1): GAGVSQTPSNKVTEKGKYVELRCDPISGHTALYWYRQSLGQGPEFLIYFQGTGAADDSGLPNDRFFAVRPEGSVSTLKIQRTERGDSAVYLCASSLTLGQGINNEQFFGPGTRLTVL.

The rearrangement joins TRBV27 to TRBJ2-7; D uncertain. Germline-derived CDR1 and CDR2 are MNHEY and SMNVEV (reference sequence). This CDR3 is 15 amino acids long. The V end was cut by 4 bases, the J end by 2 bases, with 15 bases between. The CDR3 is CASSSHSSTAYEQYF. In DNA, the CDR3 is TGTGCCAGCAGTTCCCACTCCTCTACAGCCTACGAGCAGTACTTC.

The chain joins TRBV21-1 to TRBJ1-2; the table's D call, TRBD1, was not checked against the DNA. TRBV21-1 is an annotated pseudogene. This CDR3 comprises 15 residues. CDR3 loop: CASSKASRGQNGYTF. CDR3 coding DNA: TGTGCCAGCAGCAAAGCTAGTAGGGGGCAGAATGGCTACACCTTC.

The rearrangement links TRBV29-1 to TRBJ2-3, with no clear D. Per the germline V gene, CDR1 is SQVTM and CDR2 is ANQGSEA. CDR3 size: 12 residues. V was shortened by 3 bases and J by 0 bases, with 4 bases between the two germline ends. CDR3 loop: CSVDSSTDTQYF. The CDR3 DNA reads as TGCAGCGTTGATTCCAGCACAGATACGCAGTATTTT.

This chain joins TRBV27 and TRBJ2-5; TRBD1 matches at 9 bases. With V trimmed by 4 bases and J by 5 bases, 29 bases remained unmatched. There are 22 residues in the CDR3. Germline-derived CDR1 and CDR2 are MNHEY and SMNVEV (reference sequence). The CDR3 region has the DNA TGTGCCAGCAGTTGCCCGACTATAGTTCAAGTGGGGCGACAGGGGGAGCTGGAGACCCAGTACTTC. The encoded protein is CASSCPTIVQVGRQGELETQYF.

Note on this clone: A much larger clone differs by one base, so this may be a read error. Other DNA sequences in the same sample also yield this CDR3. The rearrangement links TRBV7-2 to TRBJ2-2; 8 nucleotides match TRBD2. The length of the CDR3 is 15 residues. Germline CDR1 reads SGHTA; CDR2 reads FQGNSA. Trimming took 3 bases from V and 0 from J; bases not matched to a gene: 0. The CDR3 loop reads CASSFSGANTGELFF. DNA for the CDR3: TGTGCCAGCAGCTTTAGCGGGGCGAACACCGGGGAGCTGTTTTTT.

This clone has just a few counts. The identical CDR3 is also encoded by other nucleotide sequences in the sample. The chain links TRBV5-1 to TRBJ2-3; D remains ambiguous. CDR1 is SGHRS and CDR2 is YFSETQ in the germline V gene. Trimming removed 2 bases from V and 6 bases from J, with 13 bases in between. The CDR3 is 14 amino acids. DNA for the CDR3: TGCGCCAGCAGCTTAGCTACCCCTGGGGATACGCAGTATTTT. Encoded protein: CASSLATPGDTQYF.

This clone was counted at least ten times. CDR3 region: CASSMGQFSNQPQHF. In DNA, the CDR3 is TGTGCCAGTAGTATGGGGCAGTTTAGCAATCAGCCCCAGCATTTT. The V and J genes are TRBV19 and TRBJ1-5; D may be TRBD1 (5 bases). Deletions cut 3 bases from V and 0 bases from J, with 9 bases between. The CDR3 is 15 residues long. Per the germline V gene, CDR1 is LNHDA and CDR2 is SQIVND (reference sequence).

The chain has TRBV28 and TRBJ1-2; maybe TRBD1 (6 bases). V shed 10 bases and J shed 4 bases, with 22 bases lying between them. In germline, CDR1 is MDHEN, CDR2 SYDVKM. This CDR3 spans 15 amino acids. The CDR3 region has the DNA TGTGCCACCCGGGGGACATCCGTTTCTCCCTATGGCTACACCTTC. This encodes CATRGTSVSPYGYTF.

In its sample, this clone was seen a few times. This chain uses TRBV4-1 with TRBJ2-2; 8 bases match TRBD2. This CDR3 has 18 residues. Trimming took 0 bases from V and 6 from J; bases not matched to a gene: 12. Germline V gene data show CDR1 as MGHRA and CDR2 as YSYEKL. The CDR3 nucleotides are TGCGCCAGCAGCCAAGAAGGAGTCAGCGGGAGAGGGGCCGGGGAGCTGTTTTTT. This codes for CASSQEGVSGRGAGELFF.